This T cell receptor (beta chain) appears in the sequencing data of a study of blood T cells in healthy people across ages. This clonotype was found many times. Next came a second PCR, run for about 7 to 12 cycles, which used a sample-barcoded 5' primer along with a J-beta primer mix. TCRdb re-derived calls from the 5' RACE reads in MiXCR, one entry per CDR3 protein. The repertoire holds approximately 810,000 distinct CDR3 sequences, with around 30% as singletons. CDR3 size: 15 residues. CDR1 and CDR2 (germline): SGDLS, YYNGEE. The ends were cut back, 0 bases at V and 11 bases at J, with 20 bases in the middle.

The clonotype originates from a woman older than 75 in good health. Sequencing input: blood. This chain uses TRBV9 with TRBJ2-5, with D perhaps being TRBD1 or TRBD2 (7 bases each). The CDR3 DNA reads as TGTGCCAGCAGCGTAGAGGGAGGGGGCGAGGGGGAGCAGTACTTC. Residues: CASSVEGGGEGEQYF.